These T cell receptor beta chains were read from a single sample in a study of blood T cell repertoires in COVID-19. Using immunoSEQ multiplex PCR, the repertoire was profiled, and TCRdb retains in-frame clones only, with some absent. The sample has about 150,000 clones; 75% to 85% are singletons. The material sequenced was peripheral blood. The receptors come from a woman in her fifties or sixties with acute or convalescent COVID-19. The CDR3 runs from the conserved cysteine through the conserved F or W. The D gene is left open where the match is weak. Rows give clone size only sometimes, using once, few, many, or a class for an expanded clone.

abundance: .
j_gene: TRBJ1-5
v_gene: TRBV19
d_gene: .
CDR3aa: CASTSGTQYSNQPQHF
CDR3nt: TGTGCCAGTACCTCCGGGACACAATATAGCAATCAGCCCCAGCATTTT

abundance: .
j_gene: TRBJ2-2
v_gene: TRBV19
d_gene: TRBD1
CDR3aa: CASSRSPGTGGVGNTGELFF
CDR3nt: TGTGCCAGTAGTAGATCCCCCGGGACAGGGGGGGTAGGGAACACCGGGGAGCTGTTTTTT

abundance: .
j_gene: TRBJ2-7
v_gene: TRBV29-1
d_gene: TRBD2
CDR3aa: CSVEHLAGGPYEQYF
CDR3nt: TGCAGCGTTGAACATCTAGCGGGGGGTCCCTACGAGCAGTACTTC

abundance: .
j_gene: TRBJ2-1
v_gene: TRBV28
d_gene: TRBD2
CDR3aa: CASSSPGTINEQFF
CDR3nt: TGTGCCAGCAGTTCCCCCGGGACTATCAATGAGCAGTTCTTC

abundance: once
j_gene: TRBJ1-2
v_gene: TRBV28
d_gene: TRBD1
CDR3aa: CASSSGTGLGDNYGYTF
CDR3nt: TGTGCCAGCAGTTCCGGGACAGGACTGGGGGATAACTATGGCTACACCTTC

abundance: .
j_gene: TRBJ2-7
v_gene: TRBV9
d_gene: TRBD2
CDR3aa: CASSVGLAGGQLSSYEQYF
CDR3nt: TGTGCCAGCAGCGTGGGACTAGCGGGGGGGCAGTTAAGTTCCTACGAGCAGTACTTC

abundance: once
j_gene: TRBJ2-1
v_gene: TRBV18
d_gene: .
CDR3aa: CASSPPSAHEQFF
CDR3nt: TGTGCCAGCTCACCCCCTAGCGCCCATGAGCAGTTCTTC

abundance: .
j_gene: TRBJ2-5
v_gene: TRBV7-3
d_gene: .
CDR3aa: CASSLTTEETQYF
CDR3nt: TGTGCCAGCAGCTTGACGACAGAAGAGACCCAGTACTTC

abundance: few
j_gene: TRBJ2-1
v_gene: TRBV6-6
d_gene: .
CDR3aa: CASSTTGIEQFF
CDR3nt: TGTGCCAGCAGTACCACAGGGATTGAGCAGTTCTTC

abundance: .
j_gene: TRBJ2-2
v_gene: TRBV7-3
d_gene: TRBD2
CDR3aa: CASSYGLAGVFSGELFF
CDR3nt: TGTGCCAGCAGTTACGGACTAGCGGGAGTTTTTTCCGGGGAGCTGTTTTTT

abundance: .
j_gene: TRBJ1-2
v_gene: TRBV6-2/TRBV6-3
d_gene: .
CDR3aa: CASSQTGHYGYTF
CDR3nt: TGTGCCAGCAGCCAGACAGGCCACTATGGCTACACCTTC

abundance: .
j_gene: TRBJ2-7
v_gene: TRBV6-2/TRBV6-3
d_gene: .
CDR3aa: CASSQDGQTSSYEQYF
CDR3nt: TGTGCCAGCAGTCAAGACGGACAGACTTCTTCCTACGAGCAGTACTTC